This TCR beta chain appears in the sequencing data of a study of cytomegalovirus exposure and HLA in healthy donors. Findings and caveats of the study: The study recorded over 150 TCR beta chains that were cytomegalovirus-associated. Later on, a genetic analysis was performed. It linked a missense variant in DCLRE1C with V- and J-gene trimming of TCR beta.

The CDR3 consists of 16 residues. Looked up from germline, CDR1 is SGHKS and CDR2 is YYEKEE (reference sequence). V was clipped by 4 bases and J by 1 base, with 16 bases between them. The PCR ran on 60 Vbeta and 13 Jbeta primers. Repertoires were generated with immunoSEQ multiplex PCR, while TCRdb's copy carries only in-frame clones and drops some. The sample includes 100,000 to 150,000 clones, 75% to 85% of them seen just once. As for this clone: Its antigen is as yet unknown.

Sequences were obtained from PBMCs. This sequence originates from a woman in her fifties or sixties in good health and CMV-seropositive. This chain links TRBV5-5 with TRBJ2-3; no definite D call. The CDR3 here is CASSLVGGARTDTQYF. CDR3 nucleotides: TGTGCCAGCAGCCTGGTTGGCGGAGCCCGCACAGATACGCAGTATTTT.